This TCR beta chain originates from a study of T cell responses to AZD1222 COVID-19 vaccine. General study findings and limits: Spike-spanning, vaccine-associated CD4 TCRs were dominant at 160-218 and 743-854. Repertoires were obtained solely post-peak T cell response.

Comments on this clone: Its antigen is currently unknown.

The repertoire was sequenced with immunoSEQ multiplex PCR; TCRdb's copy has only in-frame clones and lacks some. Here the sample spans roughly 190,000 clones, just over 90% being singletons. Looked up from germline, CDR1 is MNHEY and CDR2 is SVGAGI. The CDR3 is 15 residues long. V dropped 6 bases and J dropped 5 bases, with 17 bases sitting between them. The sequence was collected from an adult in good health. The specimen was peripheral blood, collected on day 0 of AZD1222 vaccination. The chain recombines TRBV6-5 with TRBJ1-5; D remains ambiguous. The CDR3 protein is CASSYALGSDQPQHF. The CDR3 bases are TGTGCCAGCAGCTACGCCCTAGGCAGCGATCAGCCCCAGCATTTT.